This is a list of T cell receptor beta chains from one sample in a study of OX40 agonist ivuxolimab in advanced cancers. Assay used: immunoSEQ multiplex PCR; TCRdb lists only in-frame clones, some missing. The table lists fewer than 65,000 clones, 65% to 90% of them singletons. Here the sequenced sample was CD4+ or CD8+ T cells sorted from blood, taken in a trial of the OX40 agonist ivuxolimab. The receptors were gathered from an adult with an advanced solid tumor such as melanoma, head and neck, liver or kidney cancer. The conserved cysteine and the conserved F or W are not part of the CDR3 here.

TRBV6-5 13 ASSYSRGSTDTQY
TRBV15 14 ATSRDLAETNYGYT
TRBV7-2 13 ASSINRDRAYEQY
TRBV7-8 13 ASSSGFSYNSPLH
TRBV2 10 ASSETDRVAF
TRBV28 12 ASSKRGPRGTQY
TRBV6-4 13 ASSDSHSSSYEQY
TRBV9 13 ASSVGQGEFQPQH
TRBV5-1 12 ASSSGGRVDGYT
TRBV6-5 12 ASSQTWESYEQY
TRBV28 12 ASSFRQSHQPQH
TRBV7-2 12 ASSPRQGWDEQY
TRBV20-1 9 SADRGHEQY
TRBV7-9 13 ASSFGAQGYSPLH
TRBV29-1 10 SANRQGREAF
TRBV2 11 ASTTETNTEAF
TRBV7-8 15 ASSPRLAGVFTDTQY
TRBV5-4 13 ASSHEGVFYNEQF
TRBV7-9 14 ASTEATPFSWETQY
TRBV19 12 ASSSRDNSYEQY
TRBV9 14 ASSVERGTSGNTIY